This T cell receptor (beta chain) was retrieved from a study of identical twins. MiXCR, run by TCRdb on the 5' RACE reads, gives a single entry per CDR3 protein. Of 540,000 or so distinct CDR3 sequences listed, about a fifth are singletons. In its sample, this clonotype was seen a few times. Trimming cost V 5 bases and J 11 bases, with 15 bases left between them. The germline V gene has CDR1 SGHTA and CDR2 FQGNSA. This CDR3 has 12 residues. The same data also went into a second study, on yellow fever vaccine responses in identical twins.

V usage is TRBV7-2 and J usage is TRBJ1-2; TRBD1 is a possible D gene (6 bases). The receptor was isolated from a woman aged 18-29 years in good health. The sequencing sample was made of CD4+ T cells sorted from blood. This chain's CDR3 is CASSLRTASYTF. CDR3 nucleotides: TGTGCCAGCAGCCTGCGGACAGCATCGTACACCTTC. The entire variable domain, with the rest obtained from reference TRBV7-2 and TRBJ1-2, is as follows: GAGVSQSPSNKVTEKGKDVELRCDPISGHTALYWYRQSLGQGLEFLIYFQGNSAPDKSGLPSDRFSAERTGGSVSTLTIQRTQQEDSAVYLCASSLRTASYTFGSGTRLTVV.